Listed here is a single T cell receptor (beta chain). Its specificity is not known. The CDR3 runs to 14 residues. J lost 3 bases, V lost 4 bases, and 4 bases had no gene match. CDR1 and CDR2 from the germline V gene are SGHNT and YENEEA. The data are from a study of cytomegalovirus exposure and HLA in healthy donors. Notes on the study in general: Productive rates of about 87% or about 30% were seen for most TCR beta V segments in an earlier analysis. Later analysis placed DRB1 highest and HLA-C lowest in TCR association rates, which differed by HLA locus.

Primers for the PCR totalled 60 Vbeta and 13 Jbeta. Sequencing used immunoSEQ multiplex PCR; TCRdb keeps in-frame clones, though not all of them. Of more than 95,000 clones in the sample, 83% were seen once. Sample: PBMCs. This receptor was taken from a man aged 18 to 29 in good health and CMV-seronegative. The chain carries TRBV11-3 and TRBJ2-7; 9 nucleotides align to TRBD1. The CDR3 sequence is CASSSGQGGYEQYF. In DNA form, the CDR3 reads TGTGCCAGCAGCTCGGGACAGGGAGGCTACGAGCAGTACTTC. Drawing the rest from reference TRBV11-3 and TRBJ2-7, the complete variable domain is EAGVVQSPRYKIIEKKQPVAFWCNPISGHNTLYWYLQNLGQGPELLIRYENEEAVDDSQLPKDRFSAERLKGVDSTLKIQPAELGDSAVYLCASSSGQGGYEQYFGPGTRLTVT.